Listed below are T cell receptor beta chains from one sample, sequenced in a study of blood T cell repertoires in COVID-19. Using immunoSEQ multiplex PCR, the repertoire was profiled, and TCRdb retains in-frame clones only, with some absent. The table lists about 190,000 clones, 80% to 90% of them singletons. Sample: peripheral blood. The receptors stem from a man between 25 and 39 years old with acute or convalescent COVID-19. Both conserved end residues are trimmed from each CDR3. The order of the fields is V gene, J gene, CDR3 protein.

TRBV10-3,TRBJ2-7,AISESGGMRTYEQY
TRBV5-1,TRBJ1-1,ASSSKPGQINTEAF
TRBV7-3,TRBJ2-5,ASSLSGGETQY
TRBV30,TRBJ1-3,AWSVQGTRGNTIY
TRBV28,TRBJ1-1,ASSKQRGGSEAF
TRBV9,TRBJ1-6,ASSAQGSLHSPLH
TRBV28,TRBJ1-2,ASRLSPGPNYGYT
TRBV5-6,TRBJ2-7,ASSLVGQAISEQY
TRBV7-2,TRBJ2-7,ASSSDYSSEQY
TRBV24-1,TRBJ2-2,ATSAPSGMGTGELF
TRBV5-1,TRBJ2-1,ASSLGVSVQGQF
TRBV15,TRBJ2-7,ATSRRGDIVEQY
TRBV11-2,TRBJ1-3,ASSHSSGNTIY
TRBV28,TRBJ1-5,ASGTTGGKRNQPQH
TRBV9,TRBJ1-2,ASTPGQGVFYT
TRBV19,TRBJ1-2,ATYSGTGVYGYT
TRBV6-1,TRBJ1-1,ASSDPGTGRNEAF
TRBV9,TRBJ2-7,ASSVRQPETYEQY
TRBV5-4,TRBJ2-3,ASSLPGTDTQY
TRBV7-2,TRBJ1-4,ASSLQGYEKLF